This T cell receptor (beta chain) was observed in a study of shared clonotypes between healthy human individuals (dated by TCRdb to about 2020). Regarding the study in general: The cohort included three men and a couple of women between 18 and 49 years of age. To increase sequencing depth and limit assay-specific biases, different laboratories used diverse techniques to prepare libraries and sequence TCR repertoires. Each donor's leukapheresis produced roughly between roughly 0.85 and 10 billion PBMCs. To estimate repertoire size and how much clonotype sharing occurs between individuals, the study deeply sequenced the blood TCR repertoires of roughly 5 healthy adults. For each donor, three plates each were used for CD4 naive and CD4 memory, two plates were used for CD8 naive, and one plate was used for CD8 memory. Overall study results and their limits: Compared with non-shared clonotypes, clonotypes shared by all four sorted-subset donors had higher generation probabilities. Because the study included only a small number of donors, the genetic and exposure-history diversity represented was limited. Pairwise subsampling indicated that sequencing depth was expected to affect the degree of clonotype sharing among donors. Naive subsets generally had larger estimated clonotype richness than memory subsets. Only blood was sampled, and tissue TCR repertoires likely differ from those in blood. Across a few donors, around 5% of naive CD4, approximately 4% of naive CD8, around 2.1% of memory CD4, and about 0.4% of memory CD8 clonotypes were shared. Incomplete sequencing was indicated by rarefaction of sorted-subset datasets, despite the large sequencing depth.

V has 4 bases trimmed and J has 8 bases trimmed; junction bases matching no gene number 7. The CDR3 goes from the cysteine to the phenylalanine over 13 residues. Only the CDR3 DNA is retained, 39 bases long and in frame from the first base. The germline V gene gives CDR1 as SQVTM and CDR2 as ANQGSEA. A word on this clone: Its antigen remains undetermined. No base-level quality is on record; no much larger clone is a single base apart.

For the CD8 naive samples, CD45RO-negative cells were positively selected for CCR7, yielding a CD45RA+CCR7+ population from which TemRA cells were excluded. The donors were healthy, HIV-negative adults with no recently reported acute infections or vaccinations. Every donor was a Caucasian adult living in Nashville, Tennessee, USA. After blood collection by leukapheresis, PBMCs were isolated using Ficoll-Histopaque density gradient centrifugation and then cryopreserved in the vapor phase of liquid nitrogen. Purity and quantity of every magnetically sorted T cell population were checked by analytical flow cytometry. Each sorted fraction had its genomic DNA isolated and then quantified by UV absorbance on a Nanodrop 2000c. TCR CDR3 regions were amplified from genomic DNA by multiplex PCR using the deep immunoSEQ assay. Extracted genomic DNA from each cell subset was distributed evenly across all wells of several immunoSEQ 96-well plates, and each plate was treated as a replicate. For sorted subsets, each replicate PCR was loaded with 200 ng genomic DNA, equivalent to 30,000 or so T cell genomes. Purified libraries were quantified with a Qubit 3.0 fluorometer, sized on a Bioanalyzer 2100, and re-quantified with the KAPA Library Quantification kit. A separate single-read 150-cycle Illumina NextSeq 550 flow cell was used to sequence each immunoSEQ 96-well plate. On the authors' methods: Because the immunoSEQ output held only junctional sequences and lacked quality scores, the filtering could not match the filtering applied to full-length reads. To assign V/J genes and CDR3, sequences were annotated using PyIR, a Python wrapper for IgBLAST v1.9, with IMGT germline references. Reads were removed for weak V/J assignments (E-value above 1e-6), missing CDR3, stop codons, out-of-frame junctions, or ambiguous translated residues. V3J clonotypes were defined by identical inferred V gene, J gene, and CDR3 amino acid sequence. Percentage overlap between repertoires was calculated by dividing the number of shared unique clonotypes by the size of the smaller repertoire. Repertoire richness was assessed with RTK rarefaction, the Chao1 estimator, and Recon v2.1 estimates of unobserved clonotypes. Generation probabilities were computed with OLGA for all TCRbeta clonotypes obtained by the gDNA method from a few donors. In its TCRdb copy, this immuneACCESS table keeps in-frame sequences only and misses some clones. Where compared with another copy, unresolved V genes explain less than half of these, and the others have no known cause. That table is the source of V, J and clone size, and D and trimming were worked out from the DNA. The sample contains fewer than 1 million clones, about 96% of them found a single time. The top ten clones comprise less than 0.25% of the sample.

The V and J genes are TRBV29-1 and TRBJ1-4; 7 central nucleotides agree with TRBD1. Specimen: naive CD8+ T cells sorted from blood. This sample's cell subset or site label indicates: CD45RA+CCR7+. This clonotype was obtained from a man aged 25-45 years in good health. The bases are TGCAGCGTTGCGACAGGGAGCGGCGAAAAACTGTTTTTT. Its protein reads: CSVATGSGEKLFF.